The rows below give T cell receptor beta chains drawn from one sample of a study of cytomegalovirus exposure and HLA in healthy donors. Assay used: immunoSEQ multiplex PCR; TCRdb lists only in-frame clones, some missing. The sample has about 190,000 clones, roughly 77% seen once; the top ten hold about 3%. The source material was PBMCs. Receptor source: a woman aged 25 to 39 in good health and CMV-seropositive. CDR3s include the opening cysteine and the closing phenylalanine or tryptophan. The order of the fields is clone size, J gene, V gene, D gene, CDR3 DNA, CDR3 protein. A D gene is named only where the DNA matches it firmly. Size tells how often a clone was seen (once, few, many) or the class of an expanded clone, and some rows leave it out.

abundance: .
j_gene: TRBJ2-1
v_gene: TRBV5-1
d_gene: .
CDR3nt: TGCGCCAGCAGCTTGGGGGGGGAGACTCCCAATGAGCAGTTCTTC
CDR3aa: CASSLGGETPNEQFF

abundance: .
j_gene: TRBJ1-5
v_gene: TRBV19
d_gene: TRBD1
CDR3nt: TGTGCCAGTAAACCGGGACAGGGCAATCAGCCCCAGCATTTT
CDR3aa: CASKPGQGNQPQHF

abundance: .
j_gene: TRBJ2-5
v_gene: TRBV11-1
d_gene: .
CDR3nt: TGTGCCAGCAGCTTAGGTATGGCTAGCAGAATACAAGAGACCCAGTACTTC
CDR3aa: CASSLGMASRIQETQYF

abundance: .
j_gene: TRBJ2-7
v_gene: TRBV28
d_gene: TRBD1
CDR3nt: TGTGCCAGCAGTCCCCCGGGACAGGGGACGTACGAGCAGTACTTC
CDR3aa: CASSPPGQGTYEQYF

abundance: .
j_gene: TRBJ2-7
v_gene: TRBV6-1
d_gene: TRBD2
CDR3nt: TGTGCCAGCGGGTCGGGACTAGACACCTACGAGCAGTACTTC
CDR3aa: CASGSGLDTYEQYF

abundance: .
j_gene: TRBJ2-7
v_gene: TRBV5-1
d_gene: TRBD1
CDR3nt: TGCGCCAGCAGCTTGGAGGGGGCGCGATGGTACGAGCAGTACTTC
CDR3aa: CASSLEGARWYEQYF

abundance: .
j_gene: TRBJ2-1
v_gene: TRBV19
d_gene: TRBD2
CDR3nt: TGTGCCAGTAGTACTTTTACGGTAGCGGGAGGGCCAGGCAATGAGCAGTTCTTC
CDR3aa: CASSTFTVAGGPGNEQFF

abundance: .
j_gene: TRBJ2-3
v_gene: TRBV7-6
d_gene: .
CDR3nt: TGTGCCAGCAGCTTAACTGGCGGTAGCACAGATACGCAGTATTTT
CDR3aa: CASSLTGGSTDTQYF

abundance: once
j_gene: TRBJ2-1
v_gene: TRBV27
d_gene: .
CDR3nt: TGTGCCAGCAGTTTACTGAGTTCCTACAATGAGCAGTTCTTC
CDR3aa: CASSLLSSYNEQFF

abundance: few
j_gene: TRBJ2-3
v_gene: TRBV6-6
d_gene: TRBD1
CDR3nt: TGTGCCAGCACTCAAAAAGGGACAGGGGGGAATACGCAGTATTTT
CDR3aa: CASTQKGTGGNTQYF

abundance: once
j_gene: TRBJ1-1
v_gene: TRBV11-2
d_gene: TRBD1
CDR3nt: TGTGCCAGCAGCCGACAAGGGACAGTCATGAACACTGAAGCTTTCTTT
CDR3aa: CASSRQGTVMNTEAFF

abundance: few
j_gene: TRBJ2-1
v_gene: TRBV6-1
d_gene: .
CDR3nt: TGTGCCAGCAGTGCGGGTTGGGATGAGCAGTTCTTC
CDR3aa: CASSAGWDEQFF

abundance: .
j_gene: TRBJ2-7
v_gene: TRBV19
d_gene: TRBD1
CDR3nt: TGTGCCAGTAGTATCTCGGGACAGCCCTACGAGCAGTACTTC
CDR3aa: CASSISGQPYEQYF

abundance: .
j_gene: TRBJ1-2
v_gene: TRBV19
d_gene: .
CDR3nt: TGTGCCAGTAATCCAGGGAACTATGGCTACACCTTC
CDR3aa: CASNPGNYGYTF

abundance: few
j_gene: TRBJ2-1
v_gene: TRBV27
d_gene: .
CDR3nt: TGTGCCAGCCGACTTCTGCTATACAATGAGCAGTTCTTC
CDR3aa: CASRLLLYNEQFF

abundance: .
j_gene: TRBJ2-3
v_gene: TRBV6-5
d_gene: TRBD2
CDR3nt: TGTGCCAGCAGTTCTCTAGCGGGAGCTTTCGATACGCAGTATTTT
CDR3aa: CASSSLAGAFDTQYF

abundance: .
j_gene: TRBJ2-2
v_gene: TRBV7-9
d_gene: TRBD2
CDR3nt: TGTGCCAGCAGCCTAGCGGGAGTTACCGGGGAGCTGTTTTTT
CDR3aa: CASSLAGVTGELFF

abundance: once
j_gene: TRBJ2-7
v_gene: TRBV4-1
d_gene: TRBD2
CDR3nt: TGCGCCAGCAGCCAAGATAGACTATTCCTAGCGGGAGATGGGTCCTACGGGCAGTACTTC
CDR3aa: CASSQDRLFLAGDGSYGQYF

abundance: .
j_gene: TRBJ2-2
v_gene: TRBV7-2
d_gene: .
CDR3nt: TGTGCCAGCAGCTTAGTGTTCGTGCGAACCGGGGAGCTGTTTTTT
CDR3aa: CASSLVFVRTGELFF